Reported below is one TCR beta chain. Enrolled during active infection, Seattle patients were then followed longitudinally. The data stem from a study of blood T cell repertoires in COVID-19. Overall study context: Some COVID-19 samples were acute and others convalescent; all came from the United States, Italy and Spain. T cells, B-cell-depleted T cells, or PBMCs supplied cDNA or gDNA.

Original handling: Cell counts per sample came from amplifying reference gene primers. The method was immunoSEQ multiplex PCR; TCRdb's version includes in-frame clones alone and lacks a portion of them. Clone size and the V and J calls come from that table; the DNA yielded D and trimming. The sample lists under 200,000 clones, 85% seen once, with over 7% in the top ten. Germline values: CDR1 SGDLS, CDR2 YYNGEE. The CDR3 loop spans 12 amino acids. V lost 4 bases and J lost 6, with 7 bases in between. The receptor's source is a woman of 80 years or more with COVID-19, enrolled during active disease. V and J are TRBV9 and TRBJ1-4, with D tentatively TRBD1 (5 bases). Sequencing used peripheral blood. The CDR3 sequence is CASSQGDEKLFF. The CDR3 DNA reads as TGTGCCAGCAGCCAAGGGGATGAAAAACTGTTTTTT.